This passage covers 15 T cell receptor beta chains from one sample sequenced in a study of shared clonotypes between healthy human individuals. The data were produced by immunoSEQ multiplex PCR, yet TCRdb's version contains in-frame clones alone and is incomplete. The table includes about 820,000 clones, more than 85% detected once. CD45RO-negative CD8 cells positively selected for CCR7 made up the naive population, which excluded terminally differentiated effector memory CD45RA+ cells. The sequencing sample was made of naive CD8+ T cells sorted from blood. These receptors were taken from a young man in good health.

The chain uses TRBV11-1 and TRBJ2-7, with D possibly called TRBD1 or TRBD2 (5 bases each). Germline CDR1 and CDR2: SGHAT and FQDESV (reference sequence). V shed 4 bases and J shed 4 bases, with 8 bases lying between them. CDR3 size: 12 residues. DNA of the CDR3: TGTGCCAGCAGCTCCAGGGAGTACGAGCAGTACTTC. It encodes CASSSREYEQYF.

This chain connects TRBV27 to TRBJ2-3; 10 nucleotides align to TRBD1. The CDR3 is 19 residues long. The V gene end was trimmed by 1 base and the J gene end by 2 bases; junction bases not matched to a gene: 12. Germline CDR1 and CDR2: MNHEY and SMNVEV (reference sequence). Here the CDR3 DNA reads TGTGCCAGCAGTTTATTTTGGGCGTCGGACAGGGGGTTCACAGATACGCAGTATTTT. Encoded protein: CASSLFWASDRGFTDTQYF.

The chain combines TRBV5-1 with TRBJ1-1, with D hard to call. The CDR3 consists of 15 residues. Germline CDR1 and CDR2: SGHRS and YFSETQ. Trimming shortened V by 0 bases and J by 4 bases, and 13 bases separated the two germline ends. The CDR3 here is CASSLGFIEGTEAFF. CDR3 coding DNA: TGCGCCAGCAGCTTGGGTTTTATAGAGGGCACTGAAGCTTTCTTT.

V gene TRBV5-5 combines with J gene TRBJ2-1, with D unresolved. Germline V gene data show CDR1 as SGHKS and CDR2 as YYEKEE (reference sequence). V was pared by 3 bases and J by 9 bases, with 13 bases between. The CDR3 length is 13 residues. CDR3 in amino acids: CASSSPFEAEQFF. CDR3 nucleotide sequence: TGTGCCAGCAGCTCCCCATTCGAGGCTGAGCAGTTCTTC.

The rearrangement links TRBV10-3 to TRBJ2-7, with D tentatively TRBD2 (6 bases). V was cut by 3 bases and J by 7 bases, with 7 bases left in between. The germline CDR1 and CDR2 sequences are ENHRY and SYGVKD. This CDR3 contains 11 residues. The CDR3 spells CAISDGGEQYF. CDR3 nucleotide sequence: TGTGCCATCAGTGATGGGGGGGAGCAGTACTTC.

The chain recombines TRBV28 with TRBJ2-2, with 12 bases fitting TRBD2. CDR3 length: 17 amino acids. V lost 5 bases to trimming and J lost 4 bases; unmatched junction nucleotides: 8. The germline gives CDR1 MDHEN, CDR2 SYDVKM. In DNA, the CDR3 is TGTGCCAGCAGTGGACCGGCTAGCGGGAGGGCCACCGGGGAGCTGTTTTTT. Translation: CASSGPASGRATGELFF.

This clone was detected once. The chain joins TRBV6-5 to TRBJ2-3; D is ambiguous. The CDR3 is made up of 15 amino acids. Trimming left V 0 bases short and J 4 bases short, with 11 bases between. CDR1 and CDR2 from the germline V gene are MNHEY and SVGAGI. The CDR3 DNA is TGTGCCAGCAGTTACTCGGCTAGTACCGCAGATACGCAGTATTTT. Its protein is CASSYSASTADTQYF.

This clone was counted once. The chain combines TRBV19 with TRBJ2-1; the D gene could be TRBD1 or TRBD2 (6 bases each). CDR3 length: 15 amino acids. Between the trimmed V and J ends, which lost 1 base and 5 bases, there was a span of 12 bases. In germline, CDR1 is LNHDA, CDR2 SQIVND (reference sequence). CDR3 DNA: TGTGCCAGTAGTATAGCGGGGGCCCCCAACAATGAGCAGTTCTTC. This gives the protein CASSIAGAPNNEQFF.

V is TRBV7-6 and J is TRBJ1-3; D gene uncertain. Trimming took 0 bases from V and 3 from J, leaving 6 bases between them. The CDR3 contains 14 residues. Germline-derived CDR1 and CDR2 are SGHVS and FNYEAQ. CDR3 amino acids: CASSLAGYGNTIYF. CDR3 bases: TGTGCCAGCAGCTTAGCAGGGTATGGAAACACCATATATTTT.

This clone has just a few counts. The CDR3 here is CASSLDRDSSYEQYF. Written as DNA, the CDR3 is TGTGCCAGCAGTTTGGATCGGGACAGTTCCTACGAGCAGTACTTC. The chain has TRBV28 and TRBJ2-7; 7 bases fit TRBD1. The germline gives CDR1 MDHEN, CDR2 SYDVKM. The V and J ends lost 3 bases and 1 base, in that order; junction bases with no gene match: 6. The CDR3 totals 15 residues. The full variable domain, rest sourced from reference TRBV28 and TRBJ2-7, is DVKVTQSSRYLVKRTGEKVFLECVQDMDHENMFWYRQDPGLGLRLIYFSYDVKMKEKGDIPEGYSVSREKKERFSLILESASTNQTSMYLCASSLDRDSSYEQYFGPGTRLTVT.

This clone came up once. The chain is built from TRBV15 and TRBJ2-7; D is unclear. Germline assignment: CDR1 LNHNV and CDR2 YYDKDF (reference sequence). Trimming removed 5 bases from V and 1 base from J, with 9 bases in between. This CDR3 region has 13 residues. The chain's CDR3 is CATSPKGSYEQYF. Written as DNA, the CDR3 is TGTGCCACCAGCCCCAAGGGATCCTACGAGCAGTACTTC.

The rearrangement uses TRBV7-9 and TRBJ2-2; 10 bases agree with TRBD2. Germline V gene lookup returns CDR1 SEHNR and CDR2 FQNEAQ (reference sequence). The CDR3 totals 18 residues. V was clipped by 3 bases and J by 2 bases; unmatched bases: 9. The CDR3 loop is CASSFGSGRRGNTGELFF. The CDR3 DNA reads TGTGCCAGCAGCTTCGGTAGCGGGAGGAGAGGTAACACCGGGGAGCTGTTTTTT.

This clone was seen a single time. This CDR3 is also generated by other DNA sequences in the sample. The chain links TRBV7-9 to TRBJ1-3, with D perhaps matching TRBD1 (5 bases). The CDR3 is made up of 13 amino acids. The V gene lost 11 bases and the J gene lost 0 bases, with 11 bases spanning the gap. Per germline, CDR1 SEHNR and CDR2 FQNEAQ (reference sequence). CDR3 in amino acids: CASGDSSGNTIYF. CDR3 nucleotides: TGTGCCTCGGGCGACAGCTCTGGAAACACCATATATTTT.

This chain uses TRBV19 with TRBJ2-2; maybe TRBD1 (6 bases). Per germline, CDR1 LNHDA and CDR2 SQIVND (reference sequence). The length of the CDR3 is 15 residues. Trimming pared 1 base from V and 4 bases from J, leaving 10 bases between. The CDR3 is CASSIGGTPTGELFF. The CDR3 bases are TGTGCCAGTAGTATAGGTGGGACACCCACCGGGGAGCTGTTTTTT.

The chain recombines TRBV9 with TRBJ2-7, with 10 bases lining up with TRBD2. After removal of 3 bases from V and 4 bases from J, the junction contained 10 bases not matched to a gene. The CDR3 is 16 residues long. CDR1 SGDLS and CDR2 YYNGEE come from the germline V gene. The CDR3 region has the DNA TGTGCCAGCAGCGCCCTAGGACTAGCGGATGTATACGAGCAGTACTTC. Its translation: CASSALGLADVYEQYF.